Shown below are 22 T cell receptor beta chains from a single sample sequenced in a study of cytomegalovirus exposure and HLA in healthy donors. The PCR contained 60 Vbeta and 13 Jbeta primers. The protocol was immunoSEQ multiplex PCR, while the TCRdb copy is restricted to in-frame clones and leaves out a portion. The data hold more than 85,000 clones, with 76% observed a single time. The sequenced material came from PBMCs. The receptors were gathered from a man aged 40-49 years in good health and CMV-seronegative.

The chain combines TRBV5-4 with TRBJ2-5; 11 nucleotides align to TRBD2. With 4 bases clipped from V and 0 bases from J, the junction kept 5 bases outside the gene matches. The CDR3 is 16 amino acids. The germline V gene encodes CDR1 SGHNT and CDR2 YYREEE (reference sequence). The CDR3 DNA sequence: TGTGCCAGCAGCGTAGGGACTAGCGGCTACCAAGAGACCCAGTACTTC. Translating it yields CASSVGTSGYQETQYF. Full variable domain (rest looked up from reference TRBV5-4 and TRBJ2-5): ETGVTQSPTHLIKTRGQQVTLRCSSQSGHNTVSWYQQALGQGPQFIFQYYREEENGRGNFPPRFSGLQFPNYSSELNVNALELDDSALYLCASSVGTSGYQETQYFGPGTRLLVL.

The chain joins TRBV4-2 to TRBJ2-5; 7 bases are a match to TRBD2. Germline CDR1 and CDR2: LGHNA and YNFKEQ. Unmatched junction bases numbered 9, after V lost 5 bases and J lost 3 bases. The CDR3 extends over 15 amino acids. DNA of the CDR3: TGTGCCAGCAGCGGCCTTGGGGGGGAAAAAGAGACCCAGTACTTC. This gives the protein CASSGLGGEKETQYF.

The rearrangement links TRBV5-8 to TRBJ2-5; 7 positions match TRBD2. The CDR3 covers 15 residues. Germline V gene sequence: CDR1 SGHTS, CDR2 YDEGEE. V was clipped by 5 bases and J by 4 bases; unmatched bases: 11. The CDR3 sequence: CASSSRGRERETQYF. The DNA of the CDR3 is TGTGCCAGCAGTTCGCGAGGGCGGGAGCGAGAGACCCAGTACTTC.

This chain joins TRBV28 and TRBJ2-2; 7 bases are a match to TRBD2. V was clipped by 6 bases and J by 3 bases; unmatched bases: 7. CDR1 MDHEN and CDR2 SYDVKM come from the germline V gene. The CDR3 spans 15 residues. The CDR3 DNA sequence: TGTGCCAGCAGAAAGGGGCTAGCGGACACCGGGGAGCTGTTTTTT. It encodes CASRKGLADTGELFF.

The rearrangement uses TRBV28 and TRBJ1-5, with 9 bases aligning to TRBD1. Germline V CDR1 and CDR2: MDHEN, SYDVKM. The CDR3 is 14 residues long. V lost 8 bases to trimming and J lost 7 bases; unmatched junction nucleotides: 9. The CDR3: CASLNTGGRQPQHF. CDR3 nucleotide sequence: TGTGCCAGCCTTAACACAGGGGGCAGACAGCCCCAGCATTTT.

V and J are TRBV4-2 and TRBJ2-5; the match to TRBD2 covers 9 bases. The CDR3 runs to 17 residues. V was pared by 0 bases and J by 1 base, with 6 bases of the junction left unmatched. In germline, CDR1 is LGHNA, CDR2 YNFKEQ. The CDR3 DNA reads TGTGCCAGCAGCCAAGATTTAACTAGCGGGTTCCAAGAGACCCAGTACTTC. It specifies CASSQDLTSGFQETQYF.

V is TRBV6-1 and J is TRBJ2-7; 10 bases match TRBD2. The germline V gene has CDR1 MNHNS and CDR2 SASEGT. V lost 1 base, J lost 5 bases, and 2 bases stayed unmatched. The CDR3 sequence is 14 residues long. CDR3 sequence (DNA): TGTGCCAGCAGTGAAGGGACTAGCGGCAACGAGCAGTACTTC. Translated, it gives CASSEGTSGNEQYF.

V and J are TRBV5-4 and TRBJ2-3; D is uncertain. Germline assignment: CDR1 SGHNT and CDR2 YYREEE (reference sequence). This CDR3 has 14 amino acids. V dropped 0 bases and J dropped 4 bases, with 9 bases sitting between them. The CDR3 sequence is CASSLETPPDTQYF. The CDR3 DNA sequence: TGTGCCAGCAGCTTGGAGACTCCACCAGATACGCAGTATTTT.

The chain carries TRBV7-2 and TRBJ2-3; tentatively, D is TRBD2 (6 bases). The CDR3 loop spans 15 amino acids. Trimming pared 5 bases from V and 2 bases from J, leaving 14 bases between. Germline V CDR1 and CDR2: SGHTA, FQGNSA. CDR3 in amino acids: CASSATGLATDTQYF. In DNA form, the CDR3 reads TGTGCCAGCAGCGCAACGGGACTTGCCACAGATACGCAGTATTTT.

The genes are TRBV10-3 and TRBJ1-2; possibly TRBD1 for D (5 bases). V shed 4 bases and J shed 4 bases, with 13 bases lying between them. This CDR3 is built from 14 residues. The V gene's germline CDR1 is ENHRY and CDR2 SYGVKD. CDR3 sequence (DNA): TGTGCCATCAGTGCGGCGACAGCCTTCTATGGCTACACCTTC. Amino acid sequence: CAISAATAFYGYTF.

The V gene is TRBV28, the J gene TRBJ2-4, with TRBD1 as a possible D gene (7 bases). The germline gives CDR1 MDHEN, CDR2 SYDVKM. The V and J ends lost 6 bases and 3 bases respectively, with 12 bases between them. This CDR3 spans 14 amino acids. The CDR3 DNA sequence: TGTGCCAGCAGGGGTCAGGGGGGCAAAAACATTCAGTACTTC. Its protein product is CASRGQGGKNIQYF.

This rearrangement joins TRBV6-1 to TRBJ2-1; TRBD2 might be the D (7 bases). Germline values: CDR1 MNHNS, CDR2 SASEGT. Deletions cut 7 bases from V and 7 bases from J, with 20 bases between. This CDR3 has 15 residues. CDR3 nucleotide sequence: TGTGCCAGCAAGGACTTGGGGGGGGCAAAGAATGAGCAGTTCTTC. It yields the protein CASKDLGGAKNEQFF.

J is TRBJ2-7 and V is TRBV5-1, with D perhaps matching TRBD2 (6 bases). Trimming removed 4 bases from V and 2 bases from J, with 10 bases in between. The CDR3 length is 13 residues. Germline loops: CDR1 SGHRS, CDR2 YFSETQ. The CDR3 DNA follows: TGCGCCAGCAGCGTCGGACTAACCTACGAGCAGTACTTC. Translated, it gives CASSVGLTYEQYF.

This clone was observed a few times. This sequence joins TRBV7-2 and TRBJ2-5; TRBD1 aligns across 8 bases. The V gene end was trimmed by 4 bases and the J gene end by 7 bases; junction bases not matched to a gene: 5. The CDR3 is made up of 13 amino acids. Germline V CDR1 and CDR2: SGHTA, FQGNSA. The CDR3 region is CASSSRGLGTQYF. The CDR3 nucleotides read TGTGCCAGCAGCTCCAGGGGGCTGGGGACCCAGTACTTC.

This clone was seen just once. V usage is TRBV7-2 and J usage is TRBJ2-5, with D possibly being TRBD1 (6 bases). The CDR3 is 14 residues long. Germline V gene data show CDR1 as SGHTA and CDR2 as FQGNSA. V was pared by 5 bases and J by 7 bases, with 17 bases between. The CDR3 loop reads CASSPTKGVATQYF. Written as DNA, the CDR3 is TGTGCCAGCAGCCCGACTAAGGGGGTGGCGACCCAGTACTTC.

The CDR3 protein is CASTDRETPTEAFF. Here the CDR3 DNA reads TGTGCCAGCACCGACAGGGAGACCCCCACTGAAGCTTTCTTT. The gene calls are TRBV2 and TRBJ1-1; TRBD1 aligns across 7 bases. Losses at the gene ends were 7 bases for V and 4 bases for J; bases not matched to a gene: 9. Per the germline V gene, CDR1 is SNHLY and CDR2 is FYNNEI. This CDR3 spans 14 amino acids.

A word on this clone: An end of the junction differs from the germline gene, which may be a read error. The J gene is TRBJ2-1, the V gene TRBV4-3; TRBD2 aligns across 11 bases. CDR1 and CDR2 from the germline V gene are LGHNA and YSLEER. The CDR3 totals 16 residues. The CDR3 DNA is TGCGCCAGCAGCAAAGAAGGGACTAGCGGATACAATGAGCAGTTCTTC. Encoded protein: CASSKEGTSGYNEQFF.

The chain recombines TRBV28 with TRBJ1-4, with D unclear. Germline V lookup: CDR1 MDHEN, CDR2 SYDVKM. The germline V and J ends were trimmed by 6 bases and 7 bases, with 15 bases remaining between them. This CDR3 spans 14 amino acids. As DNA, the CDR3 is TGTGCCAGCAGAGAGATGTTGGGAGGTGAAAAACTGTTTTTT. Translation gives CASREMLGGEKLFF.

This clone was recorded only once. The chain recombines TRBV7-9 with TRBJ1-1, with 10 bases lining up with TRBD1. The CDR3 covers 15 residues. Germline CDR1 reads SEHNR; CDR2 reads FQNEAQ (reference sequence). V shed 1 base and J 1 base; nucleotides not matched to a gene: 0. CDR3 protein: CASSLGTGGNTEAFF. In DNA, the CDR3 is TGTGCCAGCAGCTTAGGGACAGGGGGGAACACTGAAGCTTTCTTT.

The genes are TRBV6-5 and TRBJ2-7; D perhaps matches TRBD2 (5 bases). Trimming left V 1 base short and J 3 bases short, with 13 bases between. The germline V gene has CDR1 MNHEY and CDR2 SVGAGI. This CDR3 spans 15 amino acids. CDR3 loop: CASSYFPDGNYEQYF. The CDR3 DNA reads as TGTGCCAGCAGTTACTTCCCGGACGGGAACTACGAGCAGTACTTC.

The chain carries TRBV14 and TRBJ2-5, with 11 bases matching TRBD2. V trimming: 0 bases; J trimming: 5 bases; junction bases outside the gene matches: 11. The CDR3 has 18 amino acids. CDR1 is SGHDN, CDR2 FVKESK, per germline. The CDR3 loop reads CASSQDPNLAGGRETQYF. CDR3 in DNA: TGTGCCAGCAGCCAAGATCCAAATCTAGCGGGGGGCCGGGAGACCCAGTACTTC.

The V call is TRBV4-2, the J call TRBJ2-5; D might be TRBD2 (7 bases). Trimming left V 1 base short and J 4 bases short, with 19 bases between. CDR1 is LGHNA, CDR2 YNFKEQ, per germline. The CDR3 loop spans 17 amino acids. CDR3 nucleotide sequence: TGTGCCAGCAGCCAAGGAAGGTCGGAGGGGGAGGGAGAGACCCAGTACTTC. Translating gives CASSQGRSEGEGETQYF.